This is a list of T cell receptor beta chains from one sample in a study of T cells after yellow fever vaccination. MiXCR, run by TCRdb on the 5' RACE reads, gives a single entry per CDR3 protein. The data show roughly 45,000 distinct CDR3 sequences, 5.5% to 7.5% seen once. Sequenced here: PBMCs, either bulk or a sorted T-cell subset (CD4+, CD8+, memory, or dextramer-sorted; not recorded which), sampled 45 days after the yellow fever booster vaccination. The receptors originated from a young man who received the YFV17D yellow fever vaccine. CDR3s include the opening cysteine and the closing phenylalanine or tryptophan. D genes are given only for firm matches. The size of a clone is reported for some rows only, either as once, few or many, or as a class for expanded clones.

j_call	d_call	v_call	clone_size	cdr3_nt	cdr3_aa
TRBJ2-3	TRBD2	TRBV7-2	many	TGTGCCAGCAGCCCTCTAGCGGGACCCCCCACAGATACGCAGTATTTT	CASSPLAGPPTDTQYF
TRBJ2-3	NA	TRBV20-1	few	TGCAGTGCTACTAAGGTTGAGGACGGCACAGATACGCAGTATTTT	CSATKVEDGTDTQYF
TRBJ1-5	TRBD1	TRBV6-2/TRBV6-3	NA	TGTGCCAGCAGCAACGCCGGGACAGGGGTGAATCAGCCCCAGCATTTT	CASSNAGTGVNQPQHF
TRBJ2-1	NA	TRBV28	many	TGTGCCAGCAGTCCCCTAGTGTCTAGCGAAAACAATGAGCAGTTCTTC	CASSPLVSSENNEQFF
TRBJ2-5	TRBD2	TRBV20-1	NA	TGCAGTGCTTCCCGACTAGCGGGAGAAGAGACCCAGTACTTC	CSASRLAGEETQYF
TRBJ2-3	NA	TRBV20-1	NA	TGCAGTGCCCTCCGCCAGGACGCGCCCGGCGGTACGCAGTATTTT	CSALRQDAPGGTQYF
TRBJ2-1	TRBD2	TRBV11-2	few	TGTGCCAGCAGCCCTAGGACTAGCGGGAGTGCCGCCCTTTACTCCTACAATGAGCAGTTCTTC	CASSPRTSGSAALYSYNEQFF
TRBJ2-7	NA	TRBV11-2	many	TGTGCCAGCAGCTTAGAGAGAAGAGTCATCGGGCAGTACTTC	CASSLERRVIGQYF
TRBJ2-7	NA	TRBV7-2	many	TGTGCCAGCAGCCCCCGGTCAGGGAGGGAGCAGTACTTC	CASSPRSGREQYF
TRBJ2-1	NA	TRBV9	NA	TGTGCCAGCAGCGTAGCAGAAAGGCGGGAGCAGTTCTTC	CASSVAERREQFF
TRBJ2-7	TRBD2	TRBV5-5	few	TGTGCCAGCAGCCCCTCACCCTCTAGCGGGACGTTCGACGAGCAGTACTTC	CASSPSPSSGTFDEQYF
TRBJ2-7	NA	TRBV11-1	many	TGTGCCAGCAGCCGCCGGAGGCCCCCCTACGAGCAGTACTTC	CASSRRRPPYEQYF
TRBJ1-6	NA	TRBV27	few	TGTGCCAGCAGTTTTGTTTTGAGGGGAAATAATTCACCCCTCCACTTT	CASSFVLRGNNSPLHF
TRBJ2-3	TRBD2	TRBV12-3/TRBV12-4	many	TGCTTCACCTCTAGCGGGAGGGCAGATACGCAGTATTTT	CFTSSGRADTQYF
TRBJ2-3	NA	TRBV12-3/TRBV12-4	few	TGTGCCAGCAGTAACTATGCCGGCCCTACGCAGTATTTT	CASSNYAGPTQYF
TRBJ2-5	TRBD2	TRBV12-3/TRBV12-4	many	TGTGCCAGCAGTAATAGCGGGAGCGGGGGGGAGACCCAGTACTTC	CASSNSGSGGETQYF
TRBJ1-1	TRBD1	TRBV5-5	many	TGTGCCAGCAGCTCCGGACAGGGTGGCGCTTTCTTT	CASSSGQGGAFF
TRBJ1-6	NA	TRBV7-2	NA	TGTGCCAGCGGTTCAGGGACCCATAATTCACCCCTCCACTTT	CASGSGTHNSPLHF
TRBJ2-2	NA	TRBV6-5	NA	TGTGCCAGCAGCCCTCCCGGCAGGGCCGGGGAGCTGTTTTTT	CASSPPGRAGELFF
TRBJ1-6	TRBD1	TRBV12-3/TRBV12-4	NA	TGTGCCAGCAGTCTACAGGGGGCCAATTCACCCCTCCGCTTT	CASSLQGANSPLRF
TRBJ2-1	NA	TRBV7-2	NA	TGTGCCAGCAGCTTAGTTTTCGGTAACAATGAGCAGTTCTTC	CASSLVFGNNEQFF
TRBJ2-1	NA	TRBV7-3	few	TGTGCCAGCAGCTTATCATGGGGGAATTACAATGAGCAGTTCTTC	CASSLSWGNYNEQFF
TRBJ2-7	TRBD1	TRBV20-1	many	TGCAGTGCCCTACCGGGACAGGGGAACGAGCAGTACTTC	CSALPGQGNEQYF
TRBJ2-2	TRBD2	TRBV5-5	many	TGTGCCAGCAGTTCCCGCGAGGGACTAGACGTCGGGGAGCTGTTTTTT	CASSSREGLDVGELFF
TRBJ2-3	NA	TRBV19	many	TGTGCCAGTACAAAGCGGACTAGCACAGATACGCAGTATTTT	CASTKRTSTDTQYF
TRBJ2-5	TRBD1	TRBV10-3	many	TGTGCCGCGCAACAGGGGGCCAGGGGAGAGACCCAGTACTTC	CAAQQGARGETQYF
TRBJ2-7	NA	TRBV7-2	NA	TGTGCCAGCAGCTCGGACCGCCTTGGGCCCCGCGAGCAGTACTTC	CASSSDRLGPREQYF
TRBJ1-1	NA	TRBV20-1	NA	TGCAGTGCCCAGGGACACGTGAACACTGAAGCTTTCTTT	CSAQGHVNTEAFF
TRBJ2-7	TRBD2	TRBV6-2/TRBV6-3	many	TGTGCCAGCAGCCGGACTAGCGGGAGCTACGAGCAGTACTTC	CASSRTSGSYEQYF
TRBJ2-5	NA	TRBV5-1	many	TGCGCCAGCAGCTTGGCCGGGGAGACCCAGTACTTC	CASSLAGETQYF
TRBJ2-1	NA	TRBV18	NA	TGTGCCAGCTCACCGGACCTGGGGGGCCCGCAGTTCTTC	CASSPDLGGPQFF
TRBJ2-3	NA	TRBV4-2	many	TGTGCCAGCAGCCAAGAATCGGGTCTAGGCCAAGATACGCAGTATTTT	CASSQESGLGQDTQYF
TRBJ2-3	TRBD1	TRBV29-1	many	TGCAGCGCTTGGGACAGTTCGCAGTATTTT	CSAWDSSQYF
TRBJ2-1	NA	TRBV4-1	NA	TGCGCCAGCAGCCCAGACGTAAGTGGTCGCGATGAGCAGTTCTTC	CASSPDVSGRDEQFF
TRBJ2-7	TRBD1	TRBV28	many	TGTGCCAGCAGTTCCAGGGACAGCCGAGCCTACGAGCAGTACTTC	CASSSRDSRAYEQYF
TRBJ2-2	TRBD2	TRBV12-3/TRBV12-4	NA	TGTGCCAGCAGGGGGACTAGCGGCTTCGGGGAGCTGTTTTTT	CASRGTSGFGELFF
TRBJ2-7	TRBD2	TRBV28	many	TGTGCCAGCAGCCCCGGGGGGGCGATAGGATACGAGCAGTACTTC	CASSPGGAIGYEQYF
TRBJ2-7	NA	TRBV30	NA	TGTGCCTGGAGTGTACTGCAAGAGCAGTACTTC	CAWSVLQEQYF
TRBJ2-7	TRBD1	TRBV7-6	many	TGTGCCAGCAGCTTGGACAGGGGGTACTACGAGCAGTACTTC	CASSLDRGYYEQYF
TRBJ2-1	TRBD2	TRBV18	many	TGTGCCAGCTCACCTGTGGCTAGCGGGACCTACAATGAGCAGTTCTTC	CASSPVASGTYNEQFF
TRBJ1-2	TRBD1	TRBV29-1	many	TGCAGCGGCGCAACAGGGGCCGGGGGTGGCTACACCTTC	CSGATGAGGGYTF